This T cell receptor beta chain was recovered during a study of cytomegalovirus exposure and HLA in healthy donors (TCRdb year 2017). Describing the broader study: According to a later analysis, one platform produced both the 120 validation repertoires and the 666 repertoires of the first cohort. The study was designed to test whether signatures of past pathogen exposure could be identified by cataloging public T cell receptors. Along with the approximately 670-subject first cohort, a separate validation cohort of over a hundred different subjects was used. To predict cytomegalovirus infection status, the study brought together high-throughput TCR immunosequencing, statistical association of individual TCRs with disease status, and machine learning. Findings and caveats that apply to the study as a whole: In both the original and validation cohorts, the classifier was reported to diagnose cytomegalovirus status with high specificity and sensitivity. In vitro tests confirmed that three of the cytomegalovirus-associated TCR beta chains recognize cytomegalovirus antigens. A later analysis lacked HLA typing for the validation cohort, so it scored co-occurrence in that cohort across all 110 or so repertoires. In the study, approximately 150 TCR beta chains were listed as associated with cytomegalovirus. Most TCR sequences were seen in very few donors, while some public TCRs were found in many individuals. Subsequent analysis determined that TCRs grouped into clusters in the first cohort also showed a tendency toward co-occurrence across the roughly 110 validation repertoires, and approximately 93% of cluster scores exceeded 0. According to the authors, the approach could potentially be generalized to other disease states and immunological phenotypes.

This clone was recorded a few times. The target of this receptor is not known. No base quality information exists; no much larger clone differs at one position. The germline V gene specifies MGHRA as CDR1 and YSYEKL as CDR2. V is pared back by 0 bases and J by 5 bases, with 13 bases lying between the germline termini. The CDR3 runs 15 amino acids, cysteine and phenylalanine included. Just the 45-base CDR3 DNA is kept, in frame starting at base 1. Library preparation employed the immunoSEQ multiplex PCR assay. In the paper's pipeline: To diagnose cytomegalovirus status from the catalog of TCR beta chain sequences, a statistical classification framework was built. TCRdb carries this immuneACCESS record with in-frame sequences only. Its versions omit some clonotypes, under half of them owing to an unresolved V gene in the studies checked, with the rest unexplained. V and J calls and clone size follow that table, whereas D and trimming were derived from the DNA. The sample table holds about 92,000 clones, of which under 95% were seen once. 0.95% to 1.3% of the sample lies in the top ten.

The donors were included in the validation cohort of 120 subjects, a group kept apart from the approximately 700-subject first cohort. Sample: PBMCs. The receptor's source is a woman in her twenties or thirties in good health and CMV-seropositive. The rearrangement joined TRBV4-1 to TRBJ1-1; the D gene is perhaps TRBD1, on 5 matching bases. The CDR3 in this case is CASSQDPGFETEAFF. The nucleotide sequence reads as follows: TGCGCCAGCAGCCAAGATCCAGGGTTTGAGACTGAAGCTTTCTTT.